This is a list of T cell receptor beta chains from one sample in a study of beta chain features in type 1 diabetes. Assay: immunoSEQ multiplex PCR; the TCRdb copy retains only in-frame clones and omits some. The sample gives hundreds of thousands of clones, around 15% of which show up once; approximately 0.039% is in the top ten. Material for sequencing was naive CD4+ T cells from blood. The receptors were sampled from a young man with type 1 diabetes. CDR3s leave out the opening cysteine and the closing phenylalanine or tryptophan. The order of the fields is J gene, D gene, V gene, clone size, CDR3 protein. A D gene is named only where the DNA matches it firmly. Only some rows state a clone size, as once, few, many or a class for expanded clones.

TRBJ2-3,-,TRBV9,-,ASSRDSSTDTQY
TRBJ2-3,-,TRBV11-2,few,ASSLALHSTDTQY
TRBJ1-2,TRBD1,TRBV30,-,AWSHRGQGYGYT
TRBJ2-1,-,TRBV23-1,-,ASSQSWGGGYNEQF
-,TRBD1,TRBV29-1,-,SAAGTAYEQY
TRBJ1-1,-,TRBV4-2,few,ASSQEGRGEAF
TRBJ2-3,TRBD2,TRBV30,few,AWILAGGPTDTQY
TRBJ1-1,TRBD1,TRBV29-1,few,SVTRTGGNTEAF
TRBJ2-3,-,TRBV18,-,ASSPVPGGASTDTQY
TRBJ2-2,-,TRBV5-1,-,ASSSDGNTGELF
TRBJ2-1,TRBD2,TRBV2,-,ASSPTSGGSNEQF
TRBJ1-5,-,TRBV2,few,ASKYSEQPQH
TRBJ2-5,-,TRBV18,-,ATGAAEQETQY
TRBJ1-4,-,TRBV6-6,-,ASIPGTRNEKLF
TRBJ2-3,-,TRBV4-2,few,ASSQPDSQTQY
TRBJ1-1,-,TRBV14,-,ASSQDPWNTEAF
TRBJ2-1,TRBD1,TRBV19,few,ASSIGRDRAGEQF
TRBJ2-3,-,TRBV5-4,-,ASSLRERTDTQY
TRBJ1-3,-,TRBV7-9,few,ASSLTQVLGPGNTIY
TRBJ2-7,TRBD1,TRBV15,-,ATSRPGTGGGEQY
TRBJ2-7,-,TRBV30,few,AWSRGILYEQY
TRBJ1-2,-,TRBV5-4,few,ASSRDGYGYT
TRBJ2-1,-,TRBV5-1,-,ASSLGDSLNEQF
TRBJ1-2,-,TRBV18,few,ASSPSVDYGYT
TRBJ2-2,-,TRBV2,few,ASSVRGIGTGELF
TRBJ2-2,-,TRBV7-7,-,ASSPRGSVTGELF
TRBJ2-3,TRBD2,TRBV4-1,few,ASSQERTSGGATQY
TRBJ2-1,TRBD2,TRBV2,few,ASSPGLGEQF
TRBJ1-6,-,TRBV4-2,few,ASSQDPQGSNSPLH
TRBJ2-5,-,TRBV19,-,ASRQQETQY